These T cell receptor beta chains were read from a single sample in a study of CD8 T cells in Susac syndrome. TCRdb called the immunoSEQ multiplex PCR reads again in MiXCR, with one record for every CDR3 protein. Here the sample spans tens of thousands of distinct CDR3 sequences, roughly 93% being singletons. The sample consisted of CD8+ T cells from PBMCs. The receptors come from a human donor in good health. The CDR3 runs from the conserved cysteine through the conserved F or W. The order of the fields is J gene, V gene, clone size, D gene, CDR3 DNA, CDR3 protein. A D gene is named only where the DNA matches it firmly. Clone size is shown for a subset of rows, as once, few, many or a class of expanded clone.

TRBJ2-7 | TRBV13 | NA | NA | TGTGCCAGCAGCCGGAGGGGCGAGGGAAGGGAGCAGTACTTC | CASSRRGEGREQYF
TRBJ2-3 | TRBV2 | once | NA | TGTGCCAGCATAAATGGGGATACCACAGATACGCAGTATTTT | CASINGDTTDTQYF
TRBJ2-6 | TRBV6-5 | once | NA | TGTGCCAGCAGTTACTCGGGCCCTGGGGCCAACGTCCTGACTTTC | CASSYSGPGANVLTF
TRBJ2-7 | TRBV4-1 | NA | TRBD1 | TGCGCCAGCAGCCAAGAAGGGGGAAGACAGGGAACCCTTTCCTACGAGCAGTACTTC | CASSQEGGRQGTLSYEQYF
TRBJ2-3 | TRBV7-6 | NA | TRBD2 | TGTGCCAGCAGCTTAGGAACGGGGGGGTCAGATACGCAGTATTTT | CASSLGTGGSDTQYF
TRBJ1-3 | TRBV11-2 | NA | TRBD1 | TGTGCCAGCAGCTCGGACAGGCTCTCTGGAAACACCATATATTTT | CASSSDRLSGNTIYF
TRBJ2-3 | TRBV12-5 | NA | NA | TGTGCTAGTGGTTTGCCCCGGCAGGGCACGGTAGATACGCAGTATTTT | CASGLPRQGTVDTQYF
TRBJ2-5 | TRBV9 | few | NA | TGTGCCAGCAGCGTAGGCGGGGCAGAGACCCAGTACTTC | CASSVGGAETQYF
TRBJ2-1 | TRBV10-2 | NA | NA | TGCGCCACGGGGGAGATGAGATACAATGAGCAGTTCTTC | CATGEMRYNEQFF
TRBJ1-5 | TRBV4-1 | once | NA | TGCGCCAGCAGCCAATCGTACGCGACAGCCATAAATAGCAATCAGCCCCAGCATTTT | CASSQSYATAINSNQPQHF
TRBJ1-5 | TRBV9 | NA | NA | TGTGCCAGCAGCGAACAGGGCAACAGCAATCAGCCCCAGCATTTT | CASSEQGNSNQPQHF
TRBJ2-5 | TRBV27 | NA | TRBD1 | TGTGCCAGCAGTTCCGGGACAGGGGGTCAAGAGACCCAGTACTTC | CASSSGTGGQETQYF
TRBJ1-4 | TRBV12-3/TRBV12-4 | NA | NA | TGTGCCAGCAGTCACCTCGGGAAACTGTTTTTT | CASSHLGKLFF
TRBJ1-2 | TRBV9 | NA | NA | TGTGCCAGCAGCTCGCGCCCTGGGGAGGGCGCTAACTATGGCTACACCTTC | CASSSRPGEGANYGYTF
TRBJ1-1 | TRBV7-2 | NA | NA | TGTGCCAGCAGCCAAGTACAGGGTTACACTGAAGCTTTCTTT | CASSQVQGYTEAFF
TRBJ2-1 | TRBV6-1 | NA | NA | TGTGCCAGCAGCCTAACCTCCGGGACTGTGAGCTCCTACAATGAGCAGTTCTTC | CASSLTSGTVSSYNEQFF
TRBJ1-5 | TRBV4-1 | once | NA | TGCGCCAGCAGCCAAGGACTGCATAGCAATCAGCCCCAGCATTTT | CASSQGLHSNQPQHF
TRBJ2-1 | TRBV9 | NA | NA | TGTGCCAGCAGCGTCTATTTAAATGAGCAGTTCTTC | CASSVYLNEQFF
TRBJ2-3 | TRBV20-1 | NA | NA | TGCAGTGCTAGAGTGGGGGACGCTCCCCAAATCAGCACAGATACGCAGTATTTT | CSARVGDAPQISTDTQYF
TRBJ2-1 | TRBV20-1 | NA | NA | TGCAGTGCTAGAGGACTCAGCTCCTACAATGAGCAGTTCTTC | CSARGLSSYNEQFF
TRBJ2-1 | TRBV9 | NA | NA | TGTGCCAGCAGCGTAGGAGGGCTAGGGAACAATGAGCAGTTCTTC | CASSVGGLGNNEQFF
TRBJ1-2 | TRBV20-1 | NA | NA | TGCAGTAAGGGAGTTAGCTATGGCTACACCTTC | CSKGVSYGYTF
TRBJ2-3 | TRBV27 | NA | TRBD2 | TGTGCCAGCAGTTTCGACGTACCGGGACTAGCCACAGATACGCAGTATTTT | CASSFDVPGLATDTQYF
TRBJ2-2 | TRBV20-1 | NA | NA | TGCAGTGCATACCGCACCACCGGGGAGCTGTTTTTT | CSAYRTTGELFF
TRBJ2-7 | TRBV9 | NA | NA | TGTGCCAGCAGCCCCGGGTCCTCCTCCTACGAGCAGTACTTC | CASSPGSSSYEQYF
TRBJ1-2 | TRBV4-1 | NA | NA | TGCGCCAGCAGCCAAAATTCTGTGAGGGATGGCTACACCTTC | CASSQNSVRDGYTF
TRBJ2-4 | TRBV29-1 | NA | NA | TGCATCGCCATATTGGGGTTCACCAAAAACATTCAGTACTTC | CIAILGFTKNIQYF
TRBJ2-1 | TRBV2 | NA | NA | TGTGCCAGCAGTGAAAGGGAGGACGTGCAGTTCTTC | CASSEREDVQFF
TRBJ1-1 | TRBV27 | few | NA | TGTGCCAGCAGTTTCAATACAGGGAACACTGAAGCTTTCTTT | CASSFNTGNTEAFF
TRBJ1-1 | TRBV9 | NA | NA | TGTGCCAGCAGCGCTGGACCGACGGTGAACACTGAAGCTTTCTTT | CASSAGPTVNTEAFF
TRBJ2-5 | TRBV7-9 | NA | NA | TGTGCCAGCAGCTTGGACTACCAAGAGACCCAGTACTTC | CASSLDYQETQYF
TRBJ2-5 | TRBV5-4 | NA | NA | TGTGCCAGCAGCTTGGACAGGGCGGCGACCCAGTACTTC | CASSLDRAATQYF
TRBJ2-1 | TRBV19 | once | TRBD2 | TGTGCCAGTAGTATTCTAGCGGGACTCTTCTCGTATGAGCAGTTCTTC | CASSILAGLFSYEQFF
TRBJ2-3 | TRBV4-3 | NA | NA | TGCGCCAGCAGCCAAGGCCAAGGGGTATTTGCAGATACGCAGTATTTT | CASSQGQGVFADTQYF
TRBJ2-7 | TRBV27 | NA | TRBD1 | TGTGCCAGCAGACCCGCAGGGGGCGCGTCCTACGAGCAGTACTTC | CASRPAGGASYEQYF
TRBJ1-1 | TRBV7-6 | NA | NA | TGTGCCAGTACGGATCAGGGAACGAACACTGAAGCTTTCTTT | CASTDQGTNTEAFF
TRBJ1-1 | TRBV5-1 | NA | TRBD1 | TGCGCCAGCAGCTTGATCCGGGACAGGGCGAACACTGAAGCTTTCTTT | CASSLIRDRANTEAFF
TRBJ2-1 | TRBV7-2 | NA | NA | TGTGCCAGCAGCTTAGTCCCGATCTACAATGAGCAGTTCTTC | CASSLVPIYNEQFF
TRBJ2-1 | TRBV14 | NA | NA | TGTGCCAGCAGCCAAGATGGTGGGAGCGGAAATGAGCAGTTCTTC | CASSQDGGSGNEQFF
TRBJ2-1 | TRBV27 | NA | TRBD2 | TGTGCCAGCAGTTTAGAGGGGACTAGCGGAGGGAGTGAGCAGTTCTTC | CASSLEGTSGGSEQFF
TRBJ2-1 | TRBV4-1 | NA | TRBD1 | TGCGCCAGCAGCCAAGGCGACAGGGGGCGGGTGAGATTC | CASSQGDRGRVRF
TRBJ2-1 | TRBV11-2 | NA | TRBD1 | TGTGCCAGCAGCTCCCCCCGGACAGGGGAAGGGAATGAGCAGTTCTTC | CASSSPRTGEGNEQFF
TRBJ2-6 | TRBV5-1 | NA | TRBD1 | TGCGCCAGCAAACCCCTTGGGGACAGTTACTCTGGGGCCAACGTCCTGACTTTC | CASKPLGDSYSGANVLTF
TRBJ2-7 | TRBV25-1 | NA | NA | TGTGCCAGCATGAGGGGCGAACCACCCTACGAGCAGTACTTC | CASMRGEPPYEQYF
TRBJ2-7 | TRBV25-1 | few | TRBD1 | TGTGCCAGCAGTGAGGGGACAGGGGCCTACGAGCAGTACTTC | CASSEGTGAYEQYF